Listed below are T cell receptor beta chains from one sample, sequenced in a study of blood T cell repertoires in COVID-19. TCRdb's table, derived via immunoSEQ multiplex PCR, lists solely in-frame clones and lacks some. The repertoire consists of approximately 470,000 clones, with about 85% occurring once and the leading ten covering 0.7%. Material: PBMCs or T cells enriched from blood (not recorded which). These receptors were obtained from a woman aged 18-29 years who had recovered from COVID-19. Each CDR3 is given without its conserved first and last residue. Fields, in order: D gene, J gene, V gene, CDR3 protein. The D gene is left open where the match is weak.

-,TRBJ1-5,TRBV2,AAGRGNQPQH
-,TRBJ2-1,TRBV6-5,ASSSNSYYNEQF
TRBD1,TRBJ1-1,TRBV19,ASRKGGWTEAF
-,TRBJ1-1,TRBV3-1/TRBV3-2,ASSLGRGNTEAF
-,TRBJ1-5,TRBV2,ASSERSRGYGPQH
-,TRBJ2-6,TRBV6-4,ASSKDRNSGANVLT
-,TRBJ1-1,TRBV5-4,ASSLVAGLNTEAF
-,TRBJ1-2,TRBV5-4,ASSLAGREPLGYYT
-,TRBJ1-2,TRBV30,AWSHETYYGYT
TRBD1,TRBJ1-2,TRBV19,ASSIPWTGEGYT
-,TRBJ2-5,TRBV5-1,ASSPLDREETQY
-,TRBJ1-2,TRBV30,ASPGVSNYGYT
-,TRBJ2-3,TRBV5-1,ASSLGAEEDTQY
-,TRBJ2-3,TRBV5-4,ASSEQGIDTQY
TRBD2,TRBJ2-3,TRBV5-1,ASSSTSGGASSTDTQY
-,TRBJ2-6,TRBV7-9,ASSLGGQRANVLT
-,TRBJ2-3,TRBV28,ATSGFGDTQY
TRBD1,TRBJ2-7,TRBV7-9,ASSPGTGATIEQY
-,TRBJ1-6,TRBV4-1,ASSQDVRVRRDSPLH
TRBD1,TRBJ1-5,TRBV2,ASTRFTQGNQPQH
-,TRBJ1-1,TRBV7-9,ASTPEWGWTEAF
TRBD1,TRBJ1-4,TRBV29-1,SVHHRGVPFLHEKLF
-,TRBJ2-7,TRBV6-5,ASRQDKSSYEQY
-,TRBJ2-1,TRBV18,ASSPEAGAYNEQF
TRBD1,TRBJ1-2,TRBV2,ASSEAGMAGGNGYT
TRBD2,TRBJ2-5,TRBV5-1,ASSSGGQETQY
-,TRBJ1-1,TRBV5-5,ASSLQGLQNTEAF
TRBD1,TRBJ1-6,TRBV7-8,ASSLHRDRDNSPLH
-,TRBJ1-2,TRBV9,ASSGEDPYRDKYYGYT